The clone carrying this TCR beta chain was seen repeatedly, ten times or more. Antigen unknown. As part of library construction, unique molecular identifiers were attached to individual cDNA molecules. TCRdb reprocessed the 5' RACE reads with MiXCR, giving one entry per CDR3 protein. The table records 80,000 or so distinct CDR3 sequences, approximately 6% of them present only once. The V gene's germline CDR1 is SGHKS and CDR2 YYEKEE (reference sequence). The ends were cut back, 0 bases at V and 8 bases at J, with 12 bases in the middle. The CDR3 runs to 15 residues. These data belong to a study of early T cells in non-severe SARS-CoV-2 infection. On the study more broadly: Bulk RNA isolated from unsorted whole blood underwent sequencing; chains were not paired.

General study findings and limits: The VDJdb matching leaned toward anti-spike CD8 responses and overlooked private and CD4 specificities.

This receptor was taken from an adult who was a healthcare worker with PCR-confirmed SARS-CoV-2 infection or an uninfected control (not recorded which). The V gene is TRBV5-5, the J gene TRBJ1-6, with D tentatively TRBD1 (5 bases). The sample was whole blood. The CDR3 reads CASSLDGGYDSPLHF. The CDR3 nucleotides read TGTGCCAGCAGCTTGGATGGGGGTTATGATTCACCCCTCCACTTT.